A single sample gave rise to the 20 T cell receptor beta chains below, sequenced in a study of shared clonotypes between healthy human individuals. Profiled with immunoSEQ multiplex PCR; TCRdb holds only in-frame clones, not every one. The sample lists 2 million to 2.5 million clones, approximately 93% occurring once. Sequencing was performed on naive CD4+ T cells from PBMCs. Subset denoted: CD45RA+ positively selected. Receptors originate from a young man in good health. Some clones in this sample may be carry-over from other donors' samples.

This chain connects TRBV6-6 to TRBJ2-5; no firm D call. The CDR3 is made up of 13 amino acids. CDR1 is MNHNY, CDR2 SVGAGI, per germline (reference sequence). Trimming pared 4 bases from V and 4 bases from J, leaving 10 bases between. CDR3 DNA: TGTGCCAGCAGTTCAAGGATCACAGAGACCCAGTACTTC. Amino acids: CASSSRITETQYF.

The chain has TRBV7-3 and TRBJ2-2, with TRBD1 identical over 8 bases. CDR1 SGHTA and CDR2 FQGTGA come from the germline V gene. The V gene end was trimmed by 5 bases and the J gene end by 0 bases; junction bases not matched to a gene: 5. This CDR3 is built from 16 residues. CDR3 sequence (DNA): TGTGCCAGCAGCCTAATGGGACAGGCGAACACCGGGGAGCTGTTTTTT. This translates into CASSLMGQANTGELFF.

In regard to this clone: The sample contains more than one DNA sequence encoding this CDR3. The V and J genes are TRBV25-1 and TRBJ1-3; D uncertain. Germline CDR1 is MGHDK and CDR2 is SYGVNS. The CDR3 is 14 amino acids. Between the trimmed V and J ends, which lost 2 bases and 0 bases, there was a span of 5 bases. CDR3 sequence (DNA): TGTGCCAGCAGTGAACCGGGCTCTGGAAACACCATATATTTT. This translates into CASSEPGSGNTIYF.

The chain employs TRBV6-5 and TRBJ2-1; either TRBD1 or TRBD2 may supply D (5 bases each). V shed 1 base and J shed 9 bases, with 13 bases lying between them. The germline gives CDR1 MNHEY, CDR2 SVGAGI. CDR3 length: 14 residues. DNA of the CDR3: TGTGCCAGCAGTTACTTCCCGGGGCGTGGTGAGCAGTTCTTC. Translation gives CASSYFPGRGEQFF.

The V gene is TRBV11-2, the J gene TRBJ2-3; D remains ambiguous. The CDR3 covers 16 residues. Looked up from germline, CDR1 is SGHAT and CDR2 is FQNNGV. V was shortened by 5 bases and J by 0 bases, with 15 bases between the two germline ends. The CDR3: CASSAVAAYSTDTQYF. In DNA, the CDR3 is TGTGCCAGCAGCGCCGTGGCCGCGTATAGCACAGATACGCAGTATTTT.

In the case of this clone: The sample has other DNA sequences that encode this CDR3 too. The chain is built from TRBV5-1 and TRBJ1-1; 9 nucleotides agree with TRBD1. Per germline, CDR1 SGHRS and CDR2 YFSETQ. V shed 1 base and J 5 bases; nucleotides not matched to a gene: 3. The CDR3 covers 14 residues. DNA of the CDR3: TGCGCCAGCAGCTTGACAGGGGGCGATACTGAAGCTTTCTTT. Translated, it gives CASSLTGGDTEAFF.

CDR3 in DNA: TGTGCCAGCAGCTCCGGACAGGTGGACGGGGAGCTGTTTTTT. Protein sequence: CASSSGQVDGELFF. The V and J genes are TRBV7-2 and TRBJ2-2; 7 bases align to TRBD1. CDR1 and CDR2 from the germline V gene are SGHTA and FQGNSA. V lost 4 bases to trimming and J lost 7 bases; unmatched junction nucleotides: 6. The CDR3 has 14 amino acids.

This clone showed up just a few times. The CDR3 here is CSVAGRWGNTEAFF. CDR3 DNA sequence: TGCAGCGTTGCCGGGAGGTGGGGAAACACTGAAGCTTTCTTT. The chain is built from TRBV29-1 and TRBJ1-1; D is uncertain. V was clipped by 4 bases and J by 2 bases, with 14 bases between them. Germline CDR1 reads SQVTM; CDR2 reads ANQGSEA. CDR3 length equals 14 residues.

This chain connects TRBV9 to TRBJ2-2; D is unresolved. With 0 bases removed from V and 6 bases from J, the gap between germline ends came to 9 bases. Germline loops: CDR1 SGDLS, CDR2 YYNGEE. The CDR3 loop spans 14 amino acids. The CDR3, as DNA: TGTGCCAGCAGCGTAGCGGCAGCCGCCGGGGAGCTGTTTTTT. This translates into CASSVAAAAGELFF.

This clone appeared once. CDR3 nucleotides: TGTGCCAGCAGCTTAAGGCTTACGGATAGCACCCGAGATACGCAGTATTTT. Residues: CASSLRLTDSTRDTQYF. The chain employs TRBV11-2 and TRBJ2-3; D uncertain. V gave up 2 bases and J gave up 5 bases, with 20 bases separating them. Germline loops: CDR1 SGHAT, CDR2 FQNNGV. The CDR3 has 17 residues.

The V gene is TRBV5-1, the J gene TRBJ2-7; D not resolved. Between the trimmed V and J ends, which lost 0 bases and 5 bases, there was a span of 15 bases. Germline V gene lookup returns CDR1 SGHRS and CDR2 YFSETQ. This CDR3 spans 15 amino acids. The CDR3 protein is CASSLVLGSNNEQYF. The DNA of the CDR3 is TGCGCCAGCAGCTTGGTATTGGGCAGTAACAACGAGCAGTACTTC.

CDR3 nucleotides: TGTGCCAGCAGCACTACGAGGGGGGCCAACGTCCTGACTTTC. Translation gives CASSTTRGANVLTF. V usage is TRBV7-3 and J usage is TRBJ2-6; no clear D gene. V shed 5 bases and J shed 4 bases, with 9 bases lying between them. Germline lookup yields CDR1 SGHTA and CDR2 FQGTGA. CDR3 size: 14 residues.

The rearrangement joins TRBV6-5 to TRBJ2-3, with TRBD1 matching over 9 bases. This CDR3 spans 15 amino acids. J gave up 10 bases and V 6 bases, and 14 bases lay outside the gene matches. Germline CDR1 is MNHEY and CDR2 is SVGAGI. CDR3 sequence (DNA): TGTGCCAGCAGCCGATCCGGGACAGGGCCCGATCCGCAGTATTTT. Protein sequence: CASSRSGTGPDPQYF.

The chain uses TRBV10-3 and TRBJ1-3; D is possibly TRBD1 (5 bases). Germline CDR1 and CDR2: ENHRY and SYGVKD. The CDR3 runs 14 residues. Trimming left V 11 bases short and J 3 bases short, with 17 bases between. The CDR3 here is CAGGTPTLGNTIYF. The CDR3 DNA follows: TGTGCCGGAGGGACTCCTACTCTTGGAAACACCATATATTTT.

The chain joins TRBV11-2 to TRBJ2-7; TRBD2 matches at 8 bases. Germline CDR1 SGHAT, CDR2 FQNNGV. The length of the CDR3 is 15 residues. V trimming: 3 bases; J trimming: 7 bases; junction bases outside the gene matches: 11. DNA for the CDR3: TGTGCCAGCAGCTTCGGAAGCGGGAGTTCTAAGGAGCAGTACTTC. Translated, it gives CASSFGSGSSKEQYF.

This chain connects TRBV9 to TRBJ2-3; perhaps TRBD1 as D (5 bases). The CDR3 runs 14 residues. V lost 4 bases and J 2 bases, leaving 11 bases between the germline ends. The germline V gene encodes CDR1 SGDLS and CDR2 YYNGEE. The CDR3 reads CASSPQENTDTQYF. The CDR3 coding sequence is TGTGCCAGCAGCCCACAGGAGAACACAGATACGCAGTATTTT. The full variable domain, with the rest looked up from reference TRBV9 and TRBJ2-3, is DSGVTQTPKHLITATGQRVTLRCSPRSGDLSVYWYQQSLDQGLQFLIQYYNGEERAKGNILERFSAQQFPDLHSELNLSSLELGDSALYFCASSPQENTDTQYFGPGTRLTVL.

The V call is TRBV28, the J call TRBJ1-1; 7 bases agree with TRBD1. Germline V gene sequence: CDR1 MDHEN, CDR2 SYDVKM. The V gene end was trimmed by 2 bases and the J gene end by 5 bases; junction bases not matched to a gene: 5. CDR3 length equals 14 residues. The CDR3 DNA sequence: TGTGCCAGCAGTTTAGAGGGGGCATGGACTGAAGCTTTCTTT. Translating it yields CASSLEGAWTEAFF.

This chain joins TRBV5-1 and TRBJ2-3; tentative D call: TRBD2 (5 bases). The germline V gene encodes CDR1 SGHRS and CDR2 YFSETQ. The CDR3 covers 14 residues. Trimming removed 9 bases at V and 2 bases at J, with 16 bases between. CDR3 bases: TGCGCCACCACTAATGGACTCACCACAGATACGCAGTATTTT. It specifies CATTNGLTTDTQYF.

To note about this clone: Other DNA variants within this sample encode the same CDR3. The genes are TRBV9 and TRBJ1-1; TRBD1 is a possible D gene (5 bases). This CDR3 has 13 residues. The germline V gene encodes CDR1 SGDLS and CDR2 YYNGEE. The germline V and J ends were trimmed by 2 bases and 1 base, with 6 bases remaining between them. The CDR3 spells CASSVGTNTEAFF. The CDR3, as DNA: TGTGCCAGCAGCGTCGGGACGAACACTGAAGCTTTCTTT.

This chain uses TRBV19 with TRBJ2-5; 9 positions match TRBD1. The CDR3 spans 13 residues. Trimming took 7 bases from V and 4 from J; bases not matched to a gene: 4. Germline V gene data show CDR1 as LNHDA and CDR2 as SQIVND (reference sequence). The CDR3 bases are TGTGCCAGTAAGGGACAGGGAGGAGAGACCCAGTACTTC. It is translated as CASKGQGGETQYF.